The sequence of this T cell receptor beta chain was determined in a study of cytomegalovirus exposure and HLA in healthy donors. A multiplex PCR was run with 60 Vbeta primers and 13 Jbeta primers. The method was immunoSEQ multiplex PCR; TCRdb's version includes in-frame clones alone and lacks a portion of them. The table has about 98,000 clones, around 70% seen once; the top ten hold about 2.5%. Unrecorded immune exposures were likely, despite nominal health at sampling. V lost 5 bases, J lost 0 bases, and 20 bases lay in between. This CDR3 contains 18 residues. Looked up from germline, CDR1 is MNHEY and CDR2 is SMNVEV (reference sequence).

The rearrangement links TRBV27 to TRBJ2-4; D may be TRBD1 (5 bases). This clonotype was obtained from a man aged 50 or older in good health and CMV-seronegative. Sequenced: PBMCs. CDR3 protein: CASSRWATWGLAKNIQYF. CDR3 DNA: TGTGCCAGCAGTAGATGGGCAACCTGGGGCCTAGCCAAAAACATTCAGTACTTC.